Described below is a single T cell receptor (beta chain) sequence and its context. Its target is not known. This CDR3 region has 17 residues. The V segment lost 5 bases and the J segment 0 bases; nucleotides outside the gene matches: 7. Germline V lookup: CDR1 SEHNR, CDR2 FQNEAQ (reference sequence). These data belong to a study of high-grade serous ovarian cancer treatment subgroups. Study information: Each sample yielded on average around 7,000 unique TCR beta rearrangements from around 14,000 reads.

Tumor samples were obtained before definitive surgery or chemotherapy. Whole-study findings and limits: Different patients shared almost no repertoire; same-patient tumors shared 0.11 to 0.79. The analyses considered CDR3 and ignored CDR1 and CDR2. TCR clonal relatedness correlated positively with neoantigen level.

This table comes from immunoSEQ multiplex PCR, and its TCRdb copy is limited to in-frame clones, with some not included. The sample yields fewer than 4,000 clones, 65% to 85% seen once. The receptor comes from a human donor with high-grade serous ovarian cancer. Sequences were obtained from tumor tissue. This chain links TRBV7-9 with TRBJ2-6, with 7 bases lining up with TRBD1. The CDR3 reads CASSLTGAFSGANVLTF. CDR3 sequence (DNA): TGTGCCAGCAGCCTTACAGGGGCCTTCTCTGGGGCCAACGTCCTGACTTTC.